A selection of T cell receptor beta chains follows, all from one sample in a study of OX40 agonist ivuxolimab in advanced cancers. TCRdb's table, derived via immunoSEQ multiplex PCR, lists solely in-frame clones and lacks some. The sample carries roughly 70,000 clones, about 85% recorded once. The sample consisted of CD4+ or CD8+ T cells sorted from blood, taken in a trial of the OX40 agonist ivuxolimab. Receptors originate from an adult with an advanced solid tumor such as melanoma, head and neck, liver or kidney cancer. CDR3s include the opening cysteine and the closing phenylalanine or tryptophan. D genes are given only for firm matches. Clone size is not always given. Where it is, it says once, few, many or a class for expanded clones.

cdr3_length: 13; clone_size: few; d_call: NA; v_call: TRBV6-1; j_call: TRBJ2-6; cdr3_nt: TGTGCCATCCGTCCGACTGGGGCCAACGTCCTGACTTTC; cdr3_aa: CAIRPTGANVLTF
cdr3_length: 15; clone_size: NA; d_call: TRBD1; v_call: TRBV7-6; j_call: TRBJ1-2; cdr3_nt: TGTGCCAGCAGCCCCCGGGCAGGGGGCATTGGTGGCTACACCTTC; cdr3_aa: CASSPRAGGIGGYTF
cdr3_length: 17; clone_size: once; d_call: TRBD2; v_call: TRBV19; j_call: TRBJ2-2; cdr3_nt: TGTGCCAGTCGGACTAGCGGGAGGGCCCCGAACACCGGGGAGCTGTTTTTT; cdr3_aa: CASRTSGRAPNTGELFF
cdr3_length: 14; clone_size: NA; d_call: NA; v_call: TRBV29-1; j_call: TRBJ2-2; cdr3_nt: TGCAGCGCCGGGGTCGTGGGGAACACCGGGGAGCTGTTTTTT; cdr3_aa: CSAGVVGNTGELFF
cdr3_length: 15; clone_size: once; d_call: TRBD1; v_call: TRBV25-1; j_call: TRBJ1-4; cdr3_nt: TGTGCCAGCAGTAGACAGGGTATTGCTAATGAAAAACTGTTTTTT; cdr3_aa: CASSRQGIANEKLFF
cdr3_length: 14; clone_size: NA; d_call: NA; v_call: TRBV19; j_call: TRBJ1-1; cdr3_nt: TGTGCCAGTACGGACAACGGGGGCGGCACTGAAGCTTTCTTT; cdr3_aa: CASTDNGGGTEAFF
cdr3_length: 15; clone_size: NA; d_call: NA; v_call: TRBV18; j_call: TRBJ2-1; cdr3_nt: TGTGCCAGCTCACCAGAAACAGGATTTTACAATGAGCAGTTCTTC; cdr3_aa: CASSPETGFYNEQFF
cdr3_length: 13; clone_size: NA; d_call: TRBD1; v_call: TRBV30; j_call: TRBJ1-2; cdr3_nt: TGTGCCTGGGACCGGGACAGACGTTATGGCTACACCTTC; cdr3_aa: CAWDRDRRYGYTF
cdr3_length: 13; clone_size: NA; d_call: NA; v_call: TRBV5-1; j_call: TRBJ1-2; cdr3_nt: TGCGCCAGCAGCTTGAATCAGAACTATGGCTACACCTTC; cdr3_aa: CASSLNQNYGYTF
cdr3_length: 14; clone_size: NA; d_call: NA; v_call: TRBV11-3; j_call: TRBJ2-1; cdr3_nt: TGTGCCAGCAGCTTAGGGGGTACACAGAATGAGCAGTTCTTC; cdr3_aa: CASSLGGTQNEQFF
cdr3_length: 14; clone_size: NA; d_call: NA; v_call: TRBV2; j_call: TRBJ2-5; cdr3_nt: TGTGCCAGCAGTGAAGAGGGGGGAATTGAGACCCAGTACTTC; cdr3_aa: CASSEEGGIETQYF
cdr3_length: 16; clone_size: NA; d_call: TRBD2; v_call: TRBV5-8; j_call: TRBJ2-2; cdr3_nt: TGTGCCAGCAGCTGGGGACTAGCGGGAGTGATCGGGGAGCTGTTTTTT; cdr3_aa: CASSWGLAGVIGELFF
cdr3_length: 14; clone_size: NA; d_call: NA; v_call: TRBV5-1; j_call: TRBJ2-6; cdr3_nt: TGCGCCAGCAGCTTGCCAGGGGAGGCCAACGTCCTGACTTTC; cdr3_aa: CASSLPGEANVLTF
cdr3_length: 12; clone_size: NA; d_call: NA; v_call: TRBV11-1; j_call: TRBJ2-3; cdr3_nt: TGTGCCAGCAGCTATGCGGGAGATACGCAGTATTTT; cdr3_aa: CASSYAGDTQYF
cdr3_length: 16; clone_size: NA; d_call: NA; v_call: TRBV11-2; j_call: TRBJ1-1; cdr3_nt: TGTGCCAGCAGCTTTTGGAGGGAGGGCATGAACACTGAAGCTTTCTTT; cdr3_aa: CASSFWREGMNTEAFF
cdr3_length: 13; clone_size: NA; d_call: NA; v_call: TRBV4-1; j_call: TRBJ1-5; cdr3_nt: TGCGCCAGCAGTTTTAATTACAATCAGCCCCAGCATTTT; cdr3_aa: CASSFNYNQPQHF
cdr3_length: 14; clone_size: few; d_call: TRBD1; v_call: TRBV6-6; j_call: TRBJ1-1; cdr3_nt: TGTGCCAGCAGTTACGACAGGGGGAACACTGAAGCTTTCTTT; cdr3_aa: CASSYDRGNTEAFF
cdr3_length: 13; clone_size: NA; d_call: TRBD1; v_call: TRBV6-1; j_call: TRBJ2-7; cdr3_nt: TGTGCCAGCAATTTCGACAGGGACTACGAGCAGTACTTC; cdr3_aa: CASNFDRDYEQYF
cdr3_length: 14; clone_size: NA; d_call: NA; v_call: TRBV6-1; j_call: TRBJ2-1; cdr3_nt: TGTGCCAGCAGTAACTCGATGCTAGGGAATGAGCAGTTCTTC; cdr3_aa: CASSNSMLGNEQFF
cdr3_length: 14; clone_size: NA; d_call: TRBD2; v_call: TRBV5-4; j_call: TRBJ2-7; cdr3_nt: TGCGCCAGCAGCGAGCGGGAATACTCCTACGAGCAGTACTTC; cdr3_aa: CASSEREYSYEQYF
cdr3_length: 15; clone_size: NA; d_call: TRBD1; v_call: TRBV19; j_call: TRBJ1-5; cdr3_nt: TGTGCCAGTAGTACGACAGGGAGGCTTCGGCAGCCCCAGCATTTT; cdr3_aa: CASSTTGRLRQPQHF
cdr3_length: 13; clone_size: NA; d_call: NA; v_call: TRBV30; j_call: TRBJ1-2; cdr3_nt: TGTGCCTGGAGAGCCGAGGGCAGATGGGGCTACACCTTC; cdr3_aa: CAWRAEGRWGYTF
cdr3_length: 15; clone_size: NA; d_call: TRBD2; v_call: TRBV11-2; j_call: TRBJ2-1; cdr3_nt: TGTGCCAGCAGCCCCTCCGGGACTAGCGCACATGAGCAGTTCTTC; cdr3_aa: CASSPSGTSAHEQFF
cdr3_length: 15; clone_size: NA; d_call: TRBD2; v_call: TRBV28; j_call: TRBJ2-1; cdr3_nt: TGTGCCAGCAGTTTATCTAGCGGGGGAAGGAATGAGCAGTTCTTC; cdr3_aa: CASSLSSGGRNEQFF
cdr3_length: 14; clone_size: NA; d_call: NA; v_call: TRBV6-1; j_call: TRBJ1-3; cdr3_nt: TGTGCCAGCAGTGGCTCGGTACCTGGAAACACCATATATTTT; cdr3_aa: CASSGSVPGNTIYF
cdr3_length: 13; clone_size: NA; d_call: TRBD1; v_call: TRBV18; j_call: TRBJ1-1; cdr3_nt: TGTGCCAGCTCACCACCGGGCAGGGGGGACACTTTCTTT; cdr3_aa: CASSPPGRGDTFF
cdr3_length: 13; clone_size: NA; d_call: NA; v_call: TRBV30; j_call: TRBJ2-7; cdr3_nt: TGTGCCTGGAGAGCAGCTGGGACACTCGAGCAGTACTTC; cdr3_aa: CAWRAAGTLEQYF
cdr3_length: 14; clone_size: NA; d_call: NA; v_call: TRBV29-1; j_call: TRBJ1-1; cdr3_nt: TGCAGCGTCGCTTCGGGGGGGGCAAACACTGAAGCTTTCTTT; cdr3_aa: CSVASGGANTEAFF
cdr3_length: 14; clone_size: NA; d_call: NA; v_call: TRBV2; j_call: TRBJ2-1; cdr3_nt: TGTGCCAGCAGTGAAGGGGGGGCGGGAGAAAAGCAGTTCTTC; cdr3_aa: CASSEGGAGEKQFF
cdr3_length: 11; clone_size: NA; d_call: NA; v_call: TRBV28; j_call: TRBJ2-1; cdr3_nt: TGTGCCAGCAGTTTAAAAAATGAGCAGTTCTTC; cdr3_aa: CASSLKNEQFF
cdr3_length: 13; clone_size: once; d_call: NA; v_call: TRBV6-1; j_call: TRBJ1-1; cdr3_nt: TGTGCCAGCAGTGGACAGCGAAGGACTGAAGCTTTCTTT; cdr3_aa: CASSGQRRTEAFF
cdr3_length: 12; clone_size: NA; d_call: NA; v_call: TRBV5-5; j_call: TRBJ2-7; cdr3_nt: TGTGCCAGCAGCTTGAATATCTACGAGCAGTACTTC; cdr3_aa: CASSLNIYEQYF
cdr3_length: 15; clone_size: NA; d_call: TRBD1; v_call: TRBV5-1; j_call: TRBJ2-2; cdr3_nt: TGCGCCAGCAGCGTGACAGGGGGTGACACCGGGGAGCTGTTTTTT; cdr3_aa: CASSVTGGDTGELFF
cdr3_length: 13; clone_size: NA; d_call: NA; v_call: TRBV15; j_call: TRBJ2-7; cdr3_nt: TGTGCCACCAGCAGAGATAGGGGTTACGAGCAGTACTTC; cdr3_aa: CATSRDRGYEQYF
cdr3_length: 14; clone_size: NA; d_call: TRBD1; v_call: TRBV18; j_call: TRBJ1-6; cdr3_nt: TGTGCCAGCTCACCGAGGACAGGGGATTCACCCCTCCACTTT; cdr3_aa: CASSPRTGDSPLHF
cdr3_length: 11; clone_size: NA; d_call: NA; v_call: TRBV6-1; j_call: TRBJ1-5; cdr3_nt: TGTGCCAGCAGAGCAAATCAGCCCCAGCATTTT; cdr3_aa: CASRANQPQHF
cdr3_length: 14; clone_size: once; d_call: NA; v_call: TRBV6-1; j_call: TRBJ2-6; cdr3_nt: TGTGCCAGCTCCGGGGGCTCTGGGGCCAACGTCCTGACTTTC; cdr3_aa: CASSGGSGANVLTF
cdr3_length: 12; clone_size: NA; d_call: TRBD2; v_call: TRBV14; j_call: TRBJ2-7; cdr3_nt: TGTGCCAGCAGCTCACTAGCGAATGAGCAGTACTTC; cdr3_aa: CASSSLANEQYF
cdr3_length: 16; clone_size: NA; d_call: NA; v_call: TRBV19; j_call: TRBJ2-1; cdr3_nt: TGTGCCAGTAGTACCGGCCCCGGGAGGGGGCGGAATGAGCAGTTCTTC; cdr3_aa: CASSTGPGRGRNEQFF
cdr3_length: 14; clone_size: NA; d_call: TRBD1; v_call: TRBV18; j_call: TRBJ2-7; cdr3_nt: TGTGCCAGCTCAACCGGGACAGGAACCTACGAGCAGTACTTC; cdr3_aa: CASSTGTGTYEQYF
cdr3_length: 14; clone_size: NA; d_call: NA; v_call: TRBV6-6; j_call: TRBJ2-5; cdr3_nt: TGTGCCAGCAGACTCCGTGGGGTGGGAGAGACCCAGTACTTC; cdr3_aa: CASRLRGVGETQYF
cdr3_length: 15; clone_size: NA; d_call: NA; v_call: TRBV27; j_call: TRBJ2-2; cdr3_nt: TGTGCCAGCAGGCCTAACGGACAAGTTGGGGGGGAGCTGTTTTTT; cdr3_aa: CASRPNGQVGGELFF
cdr3_length: 18; clone_size: once; d_call: TRBD1; v_call: TRBV9; j_call: TRBJ2-6; cdr3_nt: TGTGCCAGCAGCATCCCAGGGGGAACCACCTCTGGGGCCAACGTCCTGACTTTC; cdr3_aa: CASSIPGGTTSGANVLTF
cdr3_length: 15; clone_size: NA; d_call: TRBD1; v_call: TRBV6-6; j_call: TRBJ1-1; cdr3_nt: TGTGCCACCACACCCGAGGGACAGGCGAACACTGAAGCTTTCTTT; cdr3_aa: CATTPEGQANTEAFF
cdr3_length: 12; clone_size: few; d_call: NA; v_call: TRBV19; j_call: TRBJ2-7; cdr3_nt: TGTGCCAGTGGGTTCAGGGCTGGCGAGCAGTACTTC; cdr3_aa: CASGFRAGEQYF